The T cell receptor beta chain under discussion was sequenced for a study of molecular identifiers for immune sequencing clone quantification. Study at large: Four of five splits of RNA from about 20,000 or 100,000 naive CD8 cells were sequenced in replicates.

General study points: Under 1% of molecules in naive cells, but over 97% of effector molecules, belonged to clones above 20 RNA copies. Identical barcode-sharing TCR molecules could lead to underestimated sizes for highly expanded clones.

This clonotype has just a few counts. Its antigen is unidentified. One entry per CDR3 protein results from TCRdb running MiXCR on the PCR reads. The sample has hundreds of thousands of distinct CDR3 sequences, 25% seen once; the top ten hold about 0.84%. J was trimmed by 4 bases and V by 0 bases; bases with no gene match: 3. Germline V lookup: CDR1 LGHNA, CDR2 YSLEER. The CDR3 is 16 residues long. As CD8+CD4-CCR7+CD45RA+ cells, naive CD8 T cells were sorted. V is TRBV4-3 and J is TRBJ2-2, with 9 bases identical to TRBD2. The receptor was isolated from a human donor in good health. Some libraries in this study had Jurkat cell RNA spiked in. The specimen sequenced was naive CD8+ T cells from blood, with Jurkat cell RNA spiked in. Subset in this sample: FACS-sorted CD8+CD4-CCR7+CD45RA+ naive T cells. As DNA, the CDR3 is TGCGCCAGCAGCCAAGAGGCGGGACTAGCCACCGGGGAGCTGTTTTTT. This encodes CASSQEAGLATGELFF.